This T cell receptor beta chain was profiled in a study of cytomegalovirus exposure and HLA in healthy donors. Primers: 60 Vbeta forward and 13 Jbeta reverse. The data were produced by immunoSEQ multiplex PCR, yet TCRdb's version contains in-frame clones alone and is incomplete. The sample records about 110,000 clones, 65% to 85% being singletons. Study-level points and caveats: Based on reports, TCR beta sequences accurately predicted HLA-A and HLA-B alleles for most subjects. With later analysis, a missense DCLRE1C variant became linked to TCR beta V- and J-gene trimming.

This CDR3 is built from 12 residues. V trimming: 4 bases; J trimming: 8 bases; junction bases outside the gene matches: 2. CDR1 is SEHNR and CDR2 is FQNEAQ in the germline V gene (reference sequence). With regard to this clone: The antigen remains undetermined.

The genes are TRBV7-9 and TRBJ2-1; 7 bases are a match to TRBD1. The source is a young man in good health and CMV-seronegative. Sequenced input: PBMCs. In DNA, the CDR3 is TGTGCCAGCAGCTCTACAGGGGATGAGCAGTTCTTC. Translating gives CASSSTGDEQFF.